This TCR beta chain originates from a study of blood T cell repertoires in COVID-19. Germline V gene data show CDR1 as ENHRY and CDR2 as SYGVKD. The CDR3 length is 13 residues. With V trimmed by 6 bases and J by 3 bases, 3 bases remained unmatched. Measured with immunoSEQ multiplex PCR; TCRdb has only the in-frame clones, and not every one. The data hold about 190,000 clones, with 70% to 80% observed a single time. The gene calls are TRBV10-3 and TRBJ2-5, with 8 bases aligning to TRBD1. The TCR comes from a man aged 50-60 years who had recovered from COVID-19. Sequencing used peripheral blood. CDR3 coding DNA: TGTGCCATCAGACAGGGGGTGAAAGAGACCCAGTACTTC. This sequence encodes CAIRQGVKETQYF.